This T cell receptor beta chain was found in a study of identical twins. Each CDR3 protein gets one entry after TCRdb re-called the 5' RACE reads with MiXCR. The sample holds hundreds of thousands of distinct CDR3 sequences; roughly 18% are singletons and the top ten take about an eighth. Trimming removed 8 bases from V and 0 bases from J; junction bases left unmatched: 7. Germline V gives CDR1 WSHSY, CDR2 SAAADI. The length of the CDR3 is 16 residues. This clonotype was seen only a few times. The same sample was also used in a study of T cells expressing NK-cell markers. As reported in that work: Seven HCMV-seropositive donors and one seronegative donor made up the eight sequenced donors. With an anti-gamma-delta TCR antibody, sorting in several experiments was kept to alpha-beta TCR T cells.

Specimen: PBMCs. This receptor was obtained from a woman aged 18-29 years in good health. J is TRBJ2-1 and V is TRBV10-2, with 10 bases that match TRBD2. The CDR3, as DNA: TGCGCCAGCGTCGGGTCTAGCGGGAGCTCCTACAATGAGCAGTTCTTC. This encodes CASVGSSGSSYNEQFF.